This T cell receptor (beta chain) comes out of a study of identifying expanded T cells in peripheral blood. This clone was counted once. During the collection period, no donor immune events like infections were recorded. Trimming cost V 7 bases and J 5 bases, with 11 bases left between them. The CDR3 length is 12 residues. Germline V gives CDR1 MNHEY, CDR2 SVGAGI. This table comes from immunoSEQ multiplex PCR, and its TCRdb copy is limited to in-frame clones, with some not included. Of about 110,000 clones listed, 88% are singletons. V is TRBV6-5 and J is TRBJ1-1; unclear D gene. The sequence was collected from a person between 18 and 75 years old in good health. The sequencing sample was made of blood. The CDR3 loop is CASNSARTEAFF. In DNA form, the CDR3 reads TGTGCCAGCAACTCGGCGAGGACTGAAGCTTTCTTT.